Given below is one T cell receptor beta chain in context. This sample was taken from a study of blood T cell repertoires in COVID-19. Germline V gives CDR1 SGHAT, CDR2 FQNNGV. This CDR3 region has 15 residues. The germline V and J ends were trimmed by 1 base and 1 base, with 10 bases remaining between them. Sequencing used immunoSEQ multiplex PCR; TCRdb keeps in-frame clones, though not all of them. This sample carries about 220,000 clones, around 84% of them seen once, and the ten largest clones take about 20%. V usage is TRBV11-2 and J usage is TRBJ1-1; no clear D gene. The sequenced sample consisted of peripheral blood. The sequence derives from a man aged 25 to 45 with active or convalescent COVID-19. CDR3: CASSLGGSSNTEAFF. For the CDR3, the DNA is TGTGCCAGCAGCTTAGGTGGTAGCTCGAACACTGAAGCTTTCTTT.